The 18 T cell receptor beta chains in this list originate from one sample, sequenced in a study of shared clonotypes between healthy human individuals. Naive CD8 cells, CD45RO-negative and positively selected for CCR7, excluded terminally differentiated effector memory CD45RA+ cells. Clones were sequenced by immunoSEQ multiplex PCR, and TCRdb holds only the in-frame ones, with some missing. The sample has fewer than 1 million clones; roughly 96% are singletons. Sequenced material: naive CD8+ T cells sorted from blood. These receptors all come from a man aged 25 to 40 in good health.

The gene calls are TRBV2 and TRBJ2-7, with 12 bases that match TRBD2. Looked up from germline, CDR1 is SNHLY and CDR2 is FYNNEI. This CDR3 contains 16 residues. The V and J ends lost 5 bases and 5 bases, in that order; junction bases with no gene match: 10. The CDR3 is CASSTFLTSGSHEQYF. CDR3 nucleotide sequence: TGTGCCAGCAGTACGTTCTTGACTAGCGGGAGCCACGAGCAGTACTTC.

This clone was observed once. V usage is TRBV7-8 and J usage is TRBJ2-7; no definite D call. The CDR3 has 15 residues. Germline V CDR1 and CDR2: SGHVS, FQNEAQ. Trimming shortened V by 0 bases and J by 0 bases, and 9 bases separated the two germline ends. CDR3 sequence: CASSLAMASSYEQYF. The CDR3 nucleotides read TGTGCCAGCAGCTTAGCGATGGCTAGCTCCTACGAGCAGTACTTC.

This sequence joins TRBV7-2 and TRBJ2-5, with 8 bases matching TRBD2. The CDR3 runs to 16 residues. Germline trimming cut 1 base from V and 4 bases from J; bases unmatched to any gene: 8. Germline CDR1 SGHTA, CDR2 FQGNSA. The CDR3 protein is CASSLGTRLATETQYF. The CDR3 DNA reads TGTGCCAGCAGCTTAGGAACGCGACTAGCGACAGAGACCCAGTACTTC.

V usage is TRBV7-8 and J usage is TRBJ2-4; D is possibly TRBD2 (7 bases). This CDR3 contains 14 residues. The ends were cut back, 6 bases at V and 6 bases at J, with 15 bases in the middle. From germline, CDR1 is SGHVS and CDR2 FQNEAQ. CDR3 sequence: CASSLGGGGNIQYF. CDR3 nucleotides: TGTGCCAGCAGTCTCGGGGGAGGGGGAAACATTCAGTACTTC.

The V gene is TRBV6-4, the J gene TRBJ2-3; 7 nucleotides align to TRBD2. The V and J ends lost 4 bases and 0 bases, in that order; junction bases with no gene match: 1. The length of the CDR3 is 14 residues. Germline V lookup: CDR1 MRHNA, CDR2 SNTAGT. The CDR3 region has the DNA TGTGCCAGCAGTGGTAGCGGGAGCACAGATACGCAGTATTTT. It is translated as CASSGSGSTDTQYF.

The V gene is TRBV28, the J gene TRBJ2-7; the D is unclear. Germline V lookup: CDR1 MDHEN, CDR2 SYDVKM. The CDR3 consists of 14 residues. The ends were cut back, 7 bases at V and 2 bases at J, with 15 bases in the middle. The CDR3 coding sequence is TGTGCCAGCAACCCTCTAACGCAGGCCTACGAGCAGTACTTC. The encoded protein is CASNPLTQAYEQYF.

This rearrangement joins TRBV2 to TRBJ2-7; D is uncertain. V gave up 6 bases and J gave up 0 bases, with 15 bases separating them. The germline V gene has CDR1 SNHLY and CDR2 FYNNEI. This CDR3 has 15 residues. The DNA of the CDR3 is TGTGCCAGCAGGAGAGTTCAGGAAAGCTCCTACGAGCAGTACTTC. It encodes CASRRVQESSYEQYF.

The V call is TRBV2, the J call TRBJ2-1; D is undetermined. This CDR3 contains 13 residues. Germline lookup yields CDR1 SNHLY and CDR2 FYNNEI. Trimming cost V 8 bases and J 8 bases, with 16 bases left between them. CDR3 coding DNA: TGTGCCAGCTCGGGTATTCCTGGGGATGAGCAGTTCTTC. Translating it yields CASSGIPGDEQFF. Variable domain in full (rest from reference TRBV2 and TRBJ2-1): EPEVTQTPSHQVTQMGQEVILRCVPISNHLYFYWYRQILGQKVEFLVSFYNNEISEKSEIFDDQFSVERPDGSNFTLKIRSTKLEDSAMYFCASSGIPGDEQFFGPGTRLTVL.

The chain recombines TRBV4-1 with TRBJ2-1; 9 bases are a match to TRBD2. V lost 1 base and J lost 0; bases outside the gene matches: 4. There are 17 residues in the CDR3. The V gene's germline CDR1 is MGHRA and CDR2 YSYEKL. CDR3 in DNA: TGCGCCAGCAGCCAAGTTGTTAGCGGGAGCTCCTACAATGAGCAGTTCTTC. Translating gives CASSQVVSGSSYNEQFF.

The J gene is TRBJ2-3, the V gene TRBV11-1; TRBD2 is a possible D gene (5 bases). V was shortened by 3 bases and J by 6 bases, with 13 bases between the two germline ends. Germline V gene data show CDR1 as SGHAT and CDR2 as FQDESV (reference sequence). This CDR3 spans 14 amino acids. In nucleotides, the CDR3 is TGTGCCAGCAGCTTTCCAGGACCGGGGGATACGCAGTATTTT. Translating gives CASSFPGPGDTQYF.

The chain employs TRBV5-4 and TRBJ1-1, with D possibly TRBD1 on 5 matching bases. This CDR3 has 15 residues. Germline V gives CDR1 SGHNT, CDR2 YYREEE (reference sequence). V was pared by 0 bases and J by 4 bases, with 13 bases between. The CDR3, as DNA: TGTGCCAGCAGCTTGGCTGGGGGAGGGAGCACTGAAGCTTTCTTT. Amino acid sequence: CASSLAGGGSTEAFF.

The rearrangement links TRBV2 to TRBJ1-2; D is uncertain. CDR1 is SNHLY and CDR2 is FYNNEI in the germline V gene. V lost 3 bases, J lost 4 bases, and 6 bases lay in between. There are 12 residues in the CDR3. The CDR3 is CASSDRSYGYTF. Written as DNA, the CDR3 is TGTGCCAGCAGTGACAGGTCCTATGGCTACACCTTC. The full variable domain, its missing parts supplied by reference TRBV2 and TRBJ1-2, is EPEVTQTPSHQVTQMGQEVILRCVPISNHLYFYWYRQILGQKVEFLVSFYNNEISEKSEIFDDQFSVERPDGSNFTLKIRSTKLEDSAMYFCASSDRSYGYTFGSGTRLTVV.

This chain links TRBV7-9 with TRBJ1-1; no firm D call. This CDR3 has 12 amino acids. Trimming cost V 1 base and J 8 bases, with 8 bases left between them. Germline assignment: CDR1 SEHNR and CDR2 FQNEAQ (reference sequence). This CDR3 reads CASSLGRSEAFF. As DNA, the CDR3 is TGTGCCAGCAGCTTAGGCAGATCGGAAGCTTTCTTT.

J is TRBJ1-2 and V is TRBV4-1; D might be TRBD1 (6 bases). Germline CDR1 and CDR2: MGHRA and YSYEKL. This CDR3 comprises 14 residues. V was clipped by 6 bases and J by 4 bases, with 15 bases between them. CDR3 sequence: CASRRGGPAYGYTF. The CDR3, as DNA: TGCGCCAGCAGAAGGGGGGGCCCCGCCTATGGCTACACCTTC.

The rearrangement uses TRBV2 and TRBJ2-1, with 11 bases identical to TRBD2. Trimming removed 4 bases from V and 3 bases from J; junction bases left unmatched: 2. Germline V CDR1 and CDR2: SNHLY, FYNNEI. This CDR3 region has 15 residues. This CDR3 is CASSATSGDYNEQFF. In DNA, the CDR3 is TGTGCCAGCAGTGCGACTAGCGGGGACTACAATGAGCAGTTCTTC. Combining the CDR3 with reference TRBV2 and TRBJ2-1 gives the whole variable domain EPEVTQTPSHQVTQMGQEVILRCVPISNHLYFYWYRQILGQKVEFLVSFYNNEISEKSEIFDDQFSVERPDGSNFTLKIRSTKLEDSAMYFCASSATSGDYNEQFFGPGTRLTVL.

The chain's CDR3 is CASSHLGQGPDEQYF. DNA for the CDR3: TGCGCCAGCAGCCACCTAGGACAGGGCCCAGACGAGCAGTACTTC. This chain uses TRBV4-1 with TRBJ2-7; 8 positions match TRBD1. This CDR3 contains 15 residues. Germline lookup yields CDR1 MGHRA and CDR2 YSYEKL. V shed 3 bases, J shed 5 bases, and the junction held 9 bases outside the gene matches.

The V call is TRBV7-9, the J call TRBJ2-5; D might be TRBD1 (6 bases). CDR3 length: 17 residues. V lost 3 bases to trimming and J lost 5 bases, with 22 bases between them. Looked up from germline, CDR1 is SEHNR and CDR2 is FQNEAQ (reference sequence). In DNA, the CDR3 is TGTGCCAGCAGCTTCCCAGGGGATGCGGTGGAATCGGAGACCCAGTACTTC. It specifies CASSFPGDAVESETQYF.

A single count supports this clone. The chain couples TRBV4-1 to TRBJ2-7; 9 nucleotides agree with TRBD1. Germline V gives CDR1 MGHRA, CDR2 YSYEKL. The V segment lost 0 bases and the J segment 1 base; nucleotides outside the gene matches: 4. The CDR3 spans 16 residues. The CDR3 region is CASSQEGGTGSYEQYF. In DNA form, the CDR3 reads TGCGCCAGCAGCCAAGAAGGGGGGACAGGGTCCTACGAGCAGTACTTC.